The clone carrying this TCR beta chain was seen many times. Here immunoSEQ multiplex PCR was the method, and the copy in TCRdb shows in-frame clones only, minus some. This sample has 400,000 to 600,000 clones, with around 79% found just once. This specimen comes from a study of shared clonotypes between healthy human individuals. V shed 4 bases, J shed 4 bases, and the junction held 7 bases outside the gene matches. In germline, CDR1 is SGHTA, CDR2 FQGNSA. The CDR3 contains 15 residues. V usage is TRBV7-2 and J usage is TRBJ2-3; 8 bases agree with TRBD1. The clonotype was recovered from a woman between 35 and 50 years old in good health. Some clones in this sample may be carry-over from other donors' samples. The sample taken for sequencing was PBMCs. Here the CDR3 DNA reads TGTGCCAGCAGCTACAGGCCAGGGGGCGCAGATACGCAGTATTTT. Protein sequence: CASSYRPGGADTQYF.